A selection of T cell receptor beta chains follows, all from one sample in a study of blood T cell repertoires in COVID-19. Sequencing was performed with immunoSEQ multiplex PCR; in TCRdb, only in-frame clones are kept and a portion is missing. Here the sample spans approximately 460,000 clones, roughly 89% being singletons. Sequenced material: peripheral blood. The receptor set was obtained from a man between 18 and 35 years old with COVID-19, enrolled during active disease. Each CDR3 is given with its conserved first and last residue. The order of the fields is D gene, J gene, CDR3 length, V gene, clone size, CDR3 protein, CDR3 DNA. D genes are given only for firm matches. Clone size is shown for a subset of rows, as once, few, many or a class of expanded clone.

D: TRBD2
J: TRBJ2-7
length: 16
V: TRBV19
size: .
CDR3: CASSIQGARLAGEQYF
DNA: TGTGCCAGTAGTATCCAGGGGGCCAGACTAGCGGGAGAGCAGTACTTC

D: TRBD1
J: TRBJ2-2
length: 15
V: TRBV19
size: .
CDR3: CASSSGQGASGELFF
DNA: TGTGCCAGTAGCTCGGGACAGGGGGCTAGTGGGGAGCTGTTTTTT

D: TRBD2
J: TRBJ2-1
length: 11
V: TRBV2
size: .
CDR3: CATGGTVEQFF
DNA: TGTGCTACGGGGGGGACCGTTGAGCAGTTCTTC

D: .
J: TRBJ1-5
length: 14
V: TRBV19
size: .
CDR3: CASWTENSNQPQHF
DNA: TGTGCCAGTTGGACAGAAAATAGCAATCAGCCCCAGCATTTT

D: .
J: TRBJ2-7
length: 14
V: TRBV18
size: .
CDR3: CASSPGGTSYEQYF
DNA: TGTGCCAGCTCACCGGGCGGGACCTCCTACGAGCAGTACTTC

D: .
J: TRBJ2-2
length: 16
V: TRBV10-3
size: .
CDR3: CAISRLSGQPTGELFF
DNA: TGTGCCATCAGTAGACTTAGCGGACAACCAACCGGGGAGCTGTTTTTT

D: TRBD2
J: TRBJ2-7
length: 13
V: TRBV6-5
size: .
CDR3: CASRDAGDHEQYF
DNA: TGTGCCAGCAGAGACGCGGGAGACCACGAGCAGTACTTC

D: TRBD2
J: TRBJ2-5
length: 16
V: TRBV6-5
size: .
CDR3: CASSYSLAGGRQTQYF
DNA: TGTGCCAGCAGTTACTCTCTAGCGGGGGGGCGTCAGACCCAGTACTTC

D: TRBD1
J: TRBJ1-2
length: 13
V: TRBV2
size: .
CDR3: CASSGTGGYGYTF
DNA: TGTGCCAGCAGTGGGACAGGGGGCTATGGCTACACCTTC

D: TRBD2
J: TRBJ2-1
length: 15
V: TRBV5-1
size: .
CDR3: CASSLSGSDYNEQFF
DNA: TGCGCCAGCAGCCTTAGCGGGAGTGACTACAATGAGCAGTTCTTC

D: TRBD1
J: TRBJ1-5
length: 14
V: TRBV10-1
size: .
CDR3: CASSRDSSNQPQHF
DNA: TGCGCCAGCAGCCGGGACAGTAGCAATCAGCCCCAGCATTTT

D: TRBD1
J: TRBJ1-5
length: 16
V: TRBV6-4
size: .
CDR3: CAARETGEGLVQPQHF
DNA: TGTGCCGCCCGAGAGACAGGGGAGGGGTTAGTCCAGCCCCAGCATTTT

D: TRBD1
J: TRBJ1-5
length: 14
V: TRBV2
size: once
CDR3: CASSGDRGVQPQHF
DNA: TGTGCCAGCAGCGGGGACAGGGGGGTCCAGCCCCAGCATTTT

D: .
J: TRBJ2-3
length: 13
V: TRBV5-6
size: .
CDR3: CASSHDSTDTQYF
DNA: TGTGCCAGCAGCCACGACTCCACAGATACGCAGTATTTT

D: .
J: TRBJ2-7
length: 13
V: TRBV18
size: .
CDR3: CASSPPGAYEQYF
DNA: TGTGCCAGCTCACCACCAGGGGCTTACGAGCAGTACTTC

D: .
J: TRBJ1-2
length: 15
V: TRBV10-3
size: .
CDR3: CAIRKQGAIGYGYTF
DNA: TGTGCCATCAGGAAACAGGGAGCAATAGGCTATGGCTACACCTTC

D: .
J: TRBJ1-4
length: 12
V: TRBV6-5
size: .
CDR3: CASSLERGKLFF
DNA: TGTGCCAGCAGCCTTGAAAGGGGAAAACTGTTTTTT

D: TRBD1
J: TRBJ1-6
length: 12
V: TRBV11-3
size: .
CDR3: CASKTGRSPLHF
DNA: TGTGCCAGCAAGACAGGGCGGTCACCCCTCCACTTT

D: TRBD1
J: TRBJ1-1
length: 14
V: TRBV18
size: .
CDR3: CASSRQGARTEAFF
DNA: TGTGCCAGCTCACGGCAGGGGGCGCGGACTGAAGCTTTCTTT

D: TRBD1
J: TRBJ2-7
length: 16
V: TRBV5-1
size: .
CDR3: CASSRSTITGAYEQYF
DNA: TGCGCCAGCAGCCGATCCACTATAACAGGGGCCTACGAGCAGTACTTC

D: .
J: TRBJ2-7
length: 14
V: TRBV7-9
size: .
CDR3: CASSLGFSTYEQYF
DNA: TGTGCCAGCAGCTTAGGTTTCAGTACCTACGAGCAGTACTTC

D: .
J: TRBJ2-1
length: 13
V: TRBV13
size: .
CDR3: CASGAAGYNEQFF
DNA: TGTGCCAGCGGGGCTGCGGGATACAATGAGCAGTTCTTC

D: TRBD1
J: TRBJ1-1
length: 17
V: TRBV7-2
size: once
CDR3: CASSLGAGGVMNTEAFF
DNA: TGTGCCAGCAGCTTAGGGGCAGGGGGAGTCATGAACACTGAAGCTTTCTTT

D: .
J: TRBJ1-1
length: 14
V: TRBV4-2
size: .
CDR3: CASSQDRANTEAFF
DNA: TGTGCCAGCAGCCAAGACAGGGCGAACACTGAAGCTTTCTTT

D: .
J: TRBJ2-5
length: 15
V: TRBV6-5
size: .
CDR3: CASRAAAGIGETQYF
DNA: TGTGCCAGCAGAGCCGCGGCGGGGATAGGAGAGACCCAGTACTTC

D: .
J: TRBJ2-1
length: 15
V: TRBV27
size: .
CDR3: CASKDWGASGNEQFF
DNA: TGTGCCAGCAAAGACTGGGGGGCTAGCGGAAATGAGCAGTTCTTC

D: .
J: TRBJ2-1
length: 15
V: TRBV5-1
size: .
CDR3: CASSSASGGYNEQFF
DNA: TGCGCCAGCAGCTCCGCGAGCGGAGGGTACAATGAGCAGTTCTTC

D: .
J: TRBJ1-3
length: 15
V: TRBV13
size: .
CDR3: CASSRDLSSGNTIYF
DNA: TGTGCCAGCAGCCGGGACTTAAGCTCTGGAAACACCATATATTTT

D: .
J: TRBJ2-1
length: 14
V: TRBV5-1
size: .
CDR3: CASSPRGGFHEQFF
DNA: TGCGCCAGCAGCCCCCGAGGAGGGTTCCATGAGCAGTTCTTC

D: TRBD1
J: TRBJ1-6
length: 15
V: TRBV6-1
size: .
CDR3: CASSDTGTENSPLHF
DNA: TGTGCCAGCAGTGACACCGGGACAGAAAATTCACCCCTCCACTTT

D: .
J: TRBJ1-2
length: 15
V: TRBV7-5
size: .
CDR3: CVRSLEGGPNYGYTF
DNA: TGTGTCAGAAGCTTAGAGGGAGGGCCCAACTATGGCTACACCTTC

D: TRBD1
J: TRBJ2-1
length: 14
V: TRBV19
size: .
CDR3: CASSTSGQYNEQFF
DNA: TGTGCCAGTAGTACATCGGGACAGTACAATGAGCAGTTCTTC

D: TRBD1
J: TRBJ1-5
length: 13
V: TRBV19
size: .
CDR3: CASSRDRDQPQHF
DNA: TGTGCCAGTAGCCGTGACAGGGATCAGCCCCAGCATTTT

D: .
J: TRBJ2-5
length: 16
V: TRBV3-1/TRBV3-2
size: .
CDR3: CASSRSGPRGGETQYF
DNA: TGTGCCAGCAGCCGAAGCGGGCCTCGAGGAGGGGAGACCCAGTACTTC

D: .
J: TRBJ1-5
length: 17
V: TRBV11-3
size: .
CDR3: CASSRDRVFLEDQPQHF
DNA: TGTGCCAGCAGCAGAGACCGGGTTTTCTTGGAGGATCAGCCCCAGCATTTT

D: .
J: TRBJ1-3
length: 15
V: TRBV5-6
size: .
CDR3: CASSPRPISGNTIYF
DNA: TGTGCCAGCAGCCCTAGACCGATCTCTGGAAACACCATATATTTT

D: .
J: TRBJ2-1
length: 15
V: TRBV11-2
size: once
CDR3: CASGTSRGTYNEQFF
DNA: TGTGCCAGCGGAACTTCTCGGGGGACCTACAATGAGCAGTTCTTC

D: .
J: TRBJ1-2
length: 11
V: TRBV19
size: few
CDR3: CASSRDYGYTF
DNA: TGTGCCAGTAGTAGAGACTATGGCTACACCTTC

D: TRBD2
J: TRBJ2-3
length: 20
V: TRBV6-6
size: .
CDR3: CASSSKISGTSGGLADTQYF
DNA: TGTGCCAGCAGCTCTAAGATTTCCGGGACTAGCGGGGGGCTGGCAGATACGCAGTATTTT

D: TRBD1
J: TRBJ2-7
length: 15
V: TRBV4-1
size: .
CDR3: CASSQWGQGAYEQYF
DNA: TGCGCCAGCAGCCAGTGGGGACAGGGAGCCTACGAGCAGTACTTC

D: .
J: TRBJ2-5
length: 14
V: TRBV14
size: .
CDR3: CASSQKGYWETQYF
DNA: TGTGCCAGCAGCCAAAAGGGGTACTGGGAGACCCAGTACTTC